The 26 T cell receptor beta chains presented below share a single source sample, sequenced in a study of identical twins. Via MiXCR, TCRdb re-called the 5' RACE reads, giving one row per CDR3 protein. The table lists around 1.7 million distinct CDR3 sequences, less than 35% of them singletons. The sample was cord blood. Receptors were obtained from a newborn girl in good health.

This clonotype was seen more than once but under ten times. The chain combines TRBV27 with TRBJ2-1, with D tentatively TRBD1 (7 bases). Germline CDR1 and CDR2: MNHEY and SMNVEV (reference sequence). Trimming took 7 bases from V and 2 from J, leaving 18 bases between them. The CDR3 spans 16 residues. The chain's CDR3 is CASNPYAGQPYNEQFF. The CDR3, as DNA: TGTGCCAGCAACCCATATGCGGGACAGCCCTACAATGAGCAGTTCTTC.

This clonotype has a handful of counts. The rearrangement joins TRBV7-2 to TRBJ2-7; the D gene is possibly TRBD2 (5 bases). The J call may be wrong; the DNA end is better matched by TRBJ2-5. Germline CDR1 and CDR2: SGHTA and FQGNSA. The CDR3 loop spans 16 amino acids. CDR3 sequence: CASSLGSSEVWETQYF. CDR3 nucleotide sequence: TGTGCCAGCAGCTTAGGAAGCTCGGAGGTATGGGAGACCCAGTACTTC.

The rearrangement links TRBV6-6 to TRBJ2-1, with D possibly being TRBD1 or TRBD2 (6 bases each). This CDR3 spans 17 amino acids. V shed 0 bases and J shed 5 bases, with 17 bases lying between them. Per germline, CDR1 MNHNY and CDR2 SVGAGI (reference sequence). As DNA, the CDR3 is TGTGCCAGCAGTTACTCGACCTGGGGGGCCCGGAACAATGAGCAGTTCTTC. It translates to CASSYSTWGARNNEQFF.

This clonotype was seen only a few times. The V gene is TRBV28, the J gene TRBJ1-2, with TRBD1 matching over 7 bases. Trimming at V came to 3 bases and at J to 7 bases, leaving 5 bases not matched to a gene. CDR1 and CDR2 (germline): MDHEN, SYDVKM. This CDR3 spans 13 amino acids. CDR3 DNA sequence: TGTGCCAGCAGTTTGGTCGCAGGGGGTGGCTACACCTTC. It yields the protein CASSLVAGGGYTF.

This clonotype has more than one count but fewer than ten. The chain recombines TRBV28 with TRBJ2-7; TRBD2 matches 7 bases. Germline V lookup: CDR1 MDHEN, CDR2 SYDVKM. The ends lost 3 bases at V and 6 bases at J; junction bases unmatched: 14. The CDR3 has 16 residues. The CDR3 bases are TGTGCCAGCAGTTTGGGGGATAGCGGGCCAGGAAGCGAGCAGTACTTC. It specifies CASSLGDSGPGSEQYF.

This clonotype has only a few counts. V usage is TRBV27 and J usage is TRBJ2-5; 15 nucleotides line up with TRBD2. Germline V gene sequence: CDR1 MNHEY, CDR2 SMNVEV (reference sequence). Germline trimming cut 3 bases from V and 3 bases from J; bases unmatched to any gene: 2. The CDR3 is made up of 16 amino acids. CDR3 protein: CASSFGLAGGEETQYF. The DNA of the CDR3 is TGTGCCAGCAGTTTCGGACTAGCGGGAGGGGAAGAGACCCAGTACTTC.

This clonotype was counted a few times. The gene calls are TRBV5-6 and TRBJ1-1; unclear D gene. CDR1 is SGHDT and CDR2 is YYEEEE in the germline V gene. The CDR3 contains 13 residues. V was trimmed by 0 bases and J by 10 bases, leaving 13 bases between them. This chain's CDR3 is CASSLEDLEGAFF. CDR3 in DNA: TGTGCCAGCAGCTTGGAGGATCTTGAGGGAGCTTTCTTT.

This CDR3 reads CASTLTGRNTEAFF. CDR3 coding DNA: TGTGCCAGCACCTTGACAGGGAGGAACACTGAAGCTTTCTTT. This sequence joins TRBV21-1 and TRBJ1-1; the tabulated D call, TRBD1, remains unverified against the DNA. TRBV21-1 represents a pseudogene. The CDR3 runs 14 residues.

The chain employs TRBV19 and TRBJ1-5, with D hard to call. There are 13 residues in the CDR3. Germline CDR1 LNHDA, CDR2 SQIVND (reference sequence). Trimming cost V 5 bases and J 6 bases, with 11 bases left between them. CDR3 protein: CASSPAETQPQHF. The CDR3 DNA is TGTGCCAGTAGTCCGGCCGAGACTCAGCCCCAGCATTTT.

The table lists this clonotype with a count of one. The chain uses TRBV24-1 and TRBJ2-5; 7 bases line up with TRBD1. The CDR3 runs to 13 residues. Germline values: CDR1 KGHDR, CDR2 SFDVKD. Trimming removed 4 bases from V and 11 bases from J; junction bases left unmatched: 9. As DNA, the CDR3 is TGTGCCACCAGTGACGGACAGGTGAATGAGCAGTACTTC. It encodes CATSDGQVNEQYF.

The chain is built from TRBV5-1 and TRBJ1-4; TRBD1 agrees at 9 bases. The germline V gene encodes CDR1 SGHRS and CDR2 YFSETQ. This CDR3 spans 16 amino acids. J lost 5 bases, V lost 2 bases, and 7 bases had no gene match. CDR3 in DNA: TGCGCCAGCAGCTTTGGACAGGGGACCCGGAATGAAAAACTGTTTTTT. Amino acids: CASSFGQGTRNEKLFF.

This clonotype came up once. It may be a read error: a sequence one base away is much more abundant. The chain recombines TRBV20-1 with TRBJ2-7; D may be TRBD1 (5 bases). The V end was cut by 6 bases, the J end by 5 bases, with 14 bases between. The CDR3 totals 12 residues. Germline values: CDR1 DFQATT, CDR2 SNEGSKA (reference sequence). CDR3 nucleotide sequence: TGCAGTGCGCAACAGACAGCCCACGAGCAGTACTTC. It encodes CSAQQTAHEQYF.

The J gene is TRBJ1-5, the V gene TRBV6-1, with TRBD1 matching 7 bases. Trimming removed 2 bases from V and 6 bases from J; junction bases left unmatched: 4. Germline V CDR1 and CDR2: MNHNS, SASEGT. The length of the CDR3 is 14 residues. The DNA for the CDR3 is TGTGCCAGCAGTGAACAGGGGGTCGGTCAGCCCCAGCATTTT. It specifies CASSEQGVGQPQHF.

The CDR3 is CSSRRGLSYEQYF. In DNA form, the CDR3 reads TGCAGTTCTCGCAGGGGGCTCTCCTACGAGCAGTACTTC. V and J are TRBV20-1 and TRBJ2-7; 8 nucleotides match TRBD1. The V gene end was trimmed by 8 bases and the J gene end by 0 bases; junction bases not matched to a gene: 6. The germline V gene has CDR1 DFQATT and CDR2 SNEGSKA (reference sequence). The CDR3 runs to 13 residues.

This clonotype was counted only a few times. This chain joins TRBV5-1 and TRBJ1-6; TRBD1 matches 7 bases. There are 15 residues in the CDR3. Germline V lookup: CDR1 SGHRS, CDR2 YFSETQ. With V trimmed by 4 bases and J by 5 bases, 6 bases remained unmatched. CDR3 sequence: CASSTGTVNNSPLHF. The CDR3 nucleotides are TGCGCCAGCAGCACCGGGACAGTGAATAATTCACCCCTCCACTTT.

This clonotype has a handful of counts. The chain recombines TRBV20-1 with TRBJ2-1; 9 bases fit TRBD2. The junction had 12 bases not matched to a gene; V was cut back by 3 bases and J by 6 bases. Looked up from germline, CDR1 is DFQATT and CDR2 is SNEGSKA (reference sequence). The CDR3 is 16 residues long. CDR3 nucleotide sequence: TGCAGTGCTAGCGGCCCGGGACTAGCAGTTGGCAATGAGCAGTTCTTC. This translates into CSASGPGLAVGNEQFF.

The V gene is TRBV10-3, the J gene TRBJ2-7; no clear D. The germline V gene has CDR1 ENHRY and CDR2 SYGVKD. The CDR3 covers 16 residues. With 0 bases removed from V and 2 bases from J, the gap between germline ends came to 14 bases. The CDR3 sequence: CAISESGWATTYEQYF. DNA of the CDR3: TGTGCCATCAGTGAGTCGGGGTGGGCTACCACCTACGAGCAGTACTTC.

There are a few counts of this clonotype. The CDR3 here is CASSPKGIGTEAFF. The CDR3 coding sequence is TGTGCCAGCTCACCAAAGGGTATTGGCACTGAAGCTTTCTTT. The chain recombines TRBV18 with TRBJ1-1; D unclear. V dropped 2 bases and J dropped 4 bases, with 11 bases sitting between them. CDR1 is KGHSH, CDR2 LQKENI, per germline. This CDR3 has 14 residues.

The rearrangement links TRBV5-1 to TRBJ2-3, with a weak D call TRBD2 (5 bases). V gave up 6 bases and J gave up 2 bases, with 10 bases separating them. The V gene's germline CDR1 is SGHRS and CDR2 YFSETQ. CDR3 size: 13 residues. CDR3 in DNA: TGCGCCAGCAAGGAGACTAACACAGATACGCAGTATTTT. Translating gives CASKETNTDTQYF.

A note on this clonotype: This may stem from a read error, because a much larger clone lies one nucleotide away. The chain joins TRBV11-2 to TRBJ2-4, with D maybe TRBD2 (5 bases). The germline gives CDR1 SGHAT, CDR2 FQNNGV. This CDR3 region has 13 residues. CDR3 region: CASRPLAKNIRYF. The CDR3 DNA follows: TGTGCCAGCAGACCGCTAGCCAAAAACATTCGGTACTTC.

The chain has TRBV7-9 and TRBJ1-6, with D perhaps TRBD1 (5 bases). Trimming took 5 bases from V and 4 from J, leaving 18 bases between them. The germline CDR1 and CDR2 sequences are SEHNR and FQNEAQ (reference sequence). The CDR3 runs to 17 residues. The CDR3 spells CASSAEGRGFYNSPLHF. The CDR3 nucleotides read TGTGCCAGCAGCGCCGAGGGACGCGGGTTTTATAATTCACCCCTCCACTTT.

This clonotype occurred a few times. This chain links TRBV4-2 with TRBJ2-1; the match to TRBD2 covers 14 bases. Germline CDR1 is LGHNA and CDR2 is YNFKEQ. Unmatched junction bases numbered 6, after V lost 2 bases and J lost 0 bases. CDR3 length: 19 residues. CDR3 coding DNA: TGTGCCAGCAGCCAATTGGGACTAGCGGGGGCCGGCTCCTACAATGAGCAGTTCTTC. Translated: CASSQLGLAGAGSYNEQFF.

This clonotype was seen a few times. The chain combines TRBV27 with TRBJ2-3, with 13 bases that match TRBD2. J lost 2 bases, V lost 5 bases, and 7 bases had no gene match. This CDR3 has 17 residues. Germline CDR1 reads MNHEY; CDR2 reads SMNVEV (reference sequence). The CDR3 region is CASSPGTSGNPTDTQYF. In DNA, the CDR3 is TGTGCCAGCAGTCCTGGGACTAGCGGGAACCCCACAGATACGCAGTATTTT.

V and J are TRBV3-1 and TRBJ2-5, with 10 nucleotides matching TRBD1. Germline V lookup: CDR1 LGHDT, CDR2 YNNKEL (reference sequence). Germline trimming cut 5 bases from V and 13 bases from J; bases unmatched to any gene: 10. CDR3 size: 13 residues. CDR3 nucleotide sequence: TGTGCCAGCAGCATGGACAGGGGGTACGAGCTGTACTTC. This codes for CASSMDRGYELYF.

This chain links TRBV20-1 with TRBJ2-7; possibly TRBD2 for D (5 bases). Trimming left V 4 bases short and J 7 bases short, with 20 bases between. The germline CDR1 and CDR2 sequences are DFQATT and SNEGSKA (reference sequence). The CDR3 has 14 residues. The CDR3: CSAMDSYYDNEQYF. CDR3 in DNA: TGCAGTGCTATGGACTCTTATTACGACAATGAGCAGTACTTC.

This clonotype was seen only once. This rearrangement joins TRBV7-2 to TRBJ2-3; 11 bases align to TRBD2. The trim removed 5 bases at V and 7 bases at J, leaving 8 bases unmatched. The CDR3 totals 15 residues. Germline V gene sequence: CDR1 SGHTA, CDR2 FQGNSA. The CDR3 nucleotides read TGTGCCAGCAGCCGTAGCGGGGGGGCCGCAAATACGCAGTATTTT. Translation: CASSRSGGAANTQYF.